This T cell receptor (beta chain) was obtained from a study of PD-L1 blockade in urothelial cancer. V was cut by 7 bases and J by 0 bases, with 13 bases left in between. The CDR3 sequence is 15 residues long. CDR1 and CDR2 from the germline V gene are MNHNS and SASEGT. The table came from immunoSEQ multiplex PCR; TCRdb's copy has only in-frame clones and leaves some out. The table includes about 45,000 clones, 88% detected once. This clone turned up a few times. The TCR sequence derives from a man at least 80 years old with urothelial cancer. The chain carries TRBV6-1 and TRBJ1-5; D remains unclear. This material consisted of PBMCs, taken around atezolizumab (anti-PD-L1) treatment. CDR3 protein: CASKPVPGSNQPQHF. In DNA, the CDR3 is TGTGCCAGCAAGCCCGTTCCGGGTAGCAATCAGCCCCAGCATTTT.